A selection of T cell receptor beta chains follows, all from one sample in a study of T cell responses to AZD1222 COVID-19 vaccine. Measured with immunoSEQ multiplex PCR; TCRdb has only the in-frame clones, and not every one. The sample records 150,000 or so clones, 80% to 95% being singletons. The source material was peripheral blood, sampled on day 0 of AZD1222 vaccination. These receptors were taken from an adult in good health. Both conserved end residues are part of each CDR3. The D gene is left open where the match is weak.

TRBJ1-1 TRBV6-5 TRBD1 CASRDRATEAFF TGTGCCAGCCGGGACAGGGCCACTGAAGCTTTCTTT
TRBJ2-3 TRBV18 - CASSPSTAVDTQYF TGTGCCAGCTCACCATCCACAGCGGTGGATACGCAGTATTTT
TRBJ1-6 TRBV27 - CASSFRDYSPLHF TGTGCCAGCAGTTTCAGGGACTATTCACCCCTCCACTTT
TRBJ1-4 TRBV2 TRBD1 CASSYGQGAAEKLFF TGTGCCAGCAGTTACGGACAGGGGGCTGCTGAAAAACTGTTTTTT
TRBJ1-1 TRBV6-5 - CASSYEQDTEAFF TGTGCCAGCAGTTACGAACAGGACACTGAAGCTTTCTTT
TRBJ2-5 TRBV7-9 - CASSDGGVGQETQYF TGTGCCAGCAGCGACGGCGGGGTGGGACAAGAGACCCAGTACTTC
TRBJ1-2 TRBV10-3 - CAISERGARDYGYTF TGTGCCATCAGTGAAAGGGGGGCGCGGGACTATGGCTACACCTTC
TRBJ2-3 TRBV19 - CASSKKTSTDTQYF TGTGCCAGTAGTAAAAAGACTAGCACAGATACGCAGTATTTT
TRBJ2-7 TRBV2 TRBD2 CASKTGERGLAPYEQYF TGTGCCAGCAAGACAGGGGAAAGGGGACTAGCGCCCTACGAGCAGTACTTC
TRBJ2-1 TRBV7-2 - CASTPGTFSYNEQFF TGTGCCAGCACCCCAGGGACCTTCTCCTACAATGAGCAGTTCTTC
TRBJ2-1 TRBV5-4 - CASSPGRRTTYNEQFF TGTGCCAGCAGCCCGGGGCGGCGGACGACCTACAATGAGCAGTTCTTC
TRBJ1-2 TRBV30 - CAWTVGGRAYGYTF TGTGCCTGGACCGTGGGGGGACGGGCGTATGGCTACACCTTC
TRBJ2-2 TRBV30 - CAWGRGIATEELFF TGTGCCTGGGGGAGGGGGATTGCCACCGAGGAGCTGTTTTTT
TRBJ2-1 TRBV20-1 - CSARDQNEQFF TGCAGTGCTAGAGATCAAAATGAGCAGTTCTTC
TRBJ1-1 TRBV5-1 - CASSNEHRDTEAFF TGCGCCAGCAGCAACGAGCATAGGGACACTGAAGCTTTCTTT